A selection of T cell receptor beta chains follows, all from one sample in a study of identical twins. TCRdb processed the 5' RACE reads anew with MiXCR; each CDR3 protein has one entry. The sample lists about 190,000 distinct CDR3 sequences, 15% to 20% occurring once. These data are also associated with another study on T cells expressing NK-cell markers.

The sequencing sample was made of CD8+ T cells sorted from blood. Every receptor here comes from a woman aged 18-30 years in good health. Each CDR3 is given with its conserved first and last residue. D genes are given only for firm matches. Rows give clone size only sometimes, using once, few, many, or a class for an expanded clone.

clone_size	d_call	v_call	j_call	cdr3_nt	cdr3_aa
.	.	TRBV7-8	TRBJ2-3	TGTGCCAGCTTGGGGGGAGAGGGGAATACAGATACGCAGTATTTT	CASLGGEGNTDTQYF
many	.	TRBV7-8	TRBJ2-1	TGTGCCAGCAGCGAGGTACCGGGGGAAAATGAGCAGTTCTTC	CASSEVPGENEQFF
many	.	TRBV3-1	TRBJ1-5	TGTGCCAGCAGCCAAGAGGGCCATCAGCCCCAGCATTTT	CASSQEGHQPQHF
few	TRBD2	TRBV9	TRBJ2-2	TGTGCCAGCAGCGGGCTTTGGGGACTATTTCTAAACACCGGGGAGCTGTTTTTT	CASSGLWGLFLNTGELFF
few	.	TRBV28	TRBJ1-2	TGTGCCAGCAGCCTCGCCATCGCTAACTATGGCTACACCTTC	CASSLAIANYGYTF
few	TRBD1	TRBV2	TRBJ2-4	TGTGCCAGCAGGGGACAGCTCCAGTACTTC	CASRGQLQYF
few	.	TRBV29-1	TRBJ2-7	TGCAGCGTTGCGGGAAGTGTCCCCTACGAGCAGTACTTC	CSVAGSVPYEQYF
.	.	TRBV13	TRBJ2-7	TGTGCCAGCAGCTCGCGGACGCTGGGGGCCCCCCACCCCTACGAGCAGTACTTC	CASSSRTLGAPHPYEQYF
.	TRBD2	TRBV9	TRBJ2-1	TGTGCCAGCAGCGTAGGATCGGGAGGGCACAATGAGCAGTTCTTC	CASSVGSGGHNEQFF
.	.	TRBV27	TRBJ1-2	TGTGCCAGCAGTTTATCCGGTAGCGGCAATGGCTACACCTTC	CASSLSGSGNGYTF
.	.	TRBV9	TRBJ2-3	TGTGCCAGCAGCGTAGAGGCCGAGCGACTAGTCCCAGATACGCAGTATTTT	CASSVEAERLVPDTQYF
.	.	TRBV2	TRBJ2-1	TGTGCCAGCATCAAGGACACCTCCTACAATGAGCAGTTCTTC	CASIKDTSYNEQFF
.	.	TRBV13	TRBJ2-2	TGTGCCAGCAGCTTTTACGGGATCGACACCGGGGAGCTGTTTTTT	CASSFYGIDTGELFF
.	.	TRBV5-6	TRBJ2-3	TGTGCCAGCAGCTCAGGGTACCCCACAGATACGCAGTATTTT	CASSSGYPTDTQYF
.	TRBD2	TRBV27	TRBJ2-7	TGTGCCAGCAGTTTATCGGCGGGAGGGGTGTACGAGCAGTACTTC	CASSLSAGGVYEQYF
few	TRBD2	TRBV6-1	TRBJ2-1	TGTGCCAGCAGACAAGTAGCGGGAGACCTCTACAATGAGCAGTTCTTC	CASRQVAGDLYNEQFF
few	TRBD1	TRBV5-6	TRBJ1-4	TGTGCCAGCAGCTACCCGGACAGGGGAGGTGAAAAACTGTTTTTT	CASSYPDRGGEKLFF
few	.	TRBV15	TRBJ1-1	TGTGCCACCAGCCCGGGGGACACTGAAGCTTTCTTT	CATSPGDTEAFF
few	.	TRBV12-3/TRBV12-4	TRBJ1-2	TGTGCCAGCAGTTTTGGGGGCGTTGGTGATGGCTACACCTTC	CASSFGGVGDGYTF
.	.	TRBV11-2	TRBJ2-7	TGTGCCAGCAGCTTATTGTTGGGGTACGAGCAGTACTTC	CASSLLLGYEQYF
few	.	TRBV5-6	TRBJ2-7	TGTGCCAGCAGCTTGGACGGGAGCTCCTACGAGCAGTACTTC	CASSLDGSSYEQYF
.	.	TRBV11-2	TRBJ2-7	TGTGCCACCCTAAGGGACGCCCGTGGGACCTACGAGCAGTACTTC	CATLRDARGTYEQYF
.	.	TRBV14	TRBJ1-1	TGTGCCAGCAGCCAAGTGAGGGGAGGCACTGAAGCTTTCTTT	CASSQVRGGTEAFF
once	TRBD2	TRBV2	TRBJ2-5	TGTGCCAGCAGTGAAGCGCGGGGACTAGGCGAGACCCAGTACTTC	CASSEARGLGETQYF